Detailed here is one TCR beta chain. No antigen is known for it. These data come from a study of T cells in localized non-small cell lung cancer. Findings and caveats of the study: Only one tumor region went through sequencing, so heterogeneity may still be there. T cell clonality was highest in uninvolved adjacent lung, above tumor. Adjacent lung held a median around 58 of the top 100 tumor clones.

Trimming removed 5 bases at V and 9 bases at J, with 11 bases between. This CDR3 has 12 residues. Per the germline V gene, CDR1 is MNHNY and CDR2 is SVGAGI (reference sequence). TCRdb keeps only in-frame clones here, not all; method: immunoSEQ multiplex PCR. The sample holds under 70,000 clones, roughly 89% seen once. Source: peripheral blood, taken before any cancer treatment. This sequence joins TRBV6-6 and TRBJ2-1; D is uncertain. The receptor was derived from a woman aged 35 to 70 with stage I lung adenocarcinoma. The CDR3 DNA reads as TGTGCCAGCAGTCCAAATCATGGTGAGCAGTTCTTC. Encoded protein: CASSPNHGEQFF.